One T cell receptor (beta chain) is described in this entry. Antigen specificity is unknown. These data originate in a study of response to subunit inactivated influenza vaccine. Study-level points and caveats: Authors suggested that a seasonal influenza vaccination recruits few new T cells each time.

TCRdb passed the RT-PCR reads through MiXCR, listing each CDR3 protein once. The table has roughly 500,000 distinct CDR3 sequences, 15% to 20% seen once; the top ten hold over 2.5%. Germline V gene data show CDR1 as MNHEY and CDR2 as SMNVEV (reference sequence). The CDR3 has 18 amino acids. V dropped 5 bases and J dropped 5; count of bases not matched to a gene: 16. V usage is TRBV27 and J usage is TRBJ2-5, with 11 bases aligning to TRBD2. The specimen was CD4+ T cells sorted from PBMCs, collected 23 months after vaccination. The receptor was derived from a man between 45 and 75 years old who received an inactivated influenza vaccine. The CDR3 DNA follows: TGTGCCAGCAGTGCCCGTACTTTACTAGCGGGGGTTCGGGAGACCCAGTACTTC. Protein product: CASSARTLLAGVRETQYF.